This T cell receptor (beta chain) is drawn from a study of response to subunit inactivated influenza vaccine (dated by TCRdb to 2016 to 2019). General notes on the study: Deep quantitative profiling of the T cell receptor repertoire was used in the study to follow responses to a trivalent subunit inactivated influenza vaccine. The study at large found these results: It was suggested by the authors that each seasonal influenza vaccination may recruit only a limited number of new T cells.

V loses 4 bases of germline sequence and J loses 1 base, and the interval between the two ends is 16 bases. Spanning cysteine to phenylalanine, the CDR3 consists of 16 amino acids. The kept DNA is CDR3 alone, 48 bases in frame from the first base. CDR1 is given as SGHDN and CDR2 as FVKESK, both from the germline V gene. This clonotype was picked up many times. The antigen it recognizes is unknown. No per-base quality is available; no much larger clone lies one base away. Preparation of the library involved RT-PCR. Sequenced on an Illumina HiSeq 2500. Through fastp at Q25 and MiXCR, TCRdb rebuilt clones from the public reads, retaining in-frame beta chains. One record per CDR3 amino acid sequence lists the most common genes and DNA. The sample table contains 150,000 to 200,000 distinct CDR3 sequences; only one count was recorded for about 9.3% of them. Together, the top ten hold approximately 11% of the sample.

The rearranged segments are TRBV14 and TRBJ1-2; no D gene is confidently identified. This TCR was sampled from a man aged 50 or older who received an inactivated influenza vaccine. Donor details come from another sample of the same person, matched by shared clones. The sequencing used non-naive T cells sorted from PBMCs, collected on the day of vaccination. What this sample's cell subset or site label stands for: memory T cell fraction. The DNA sequence follows: TGTGCCAGCAGCCCGAATGACATGTGGATTAACTATGGCTACACCTTC. Its protein reads: CASSPNDMWINYGYTF.